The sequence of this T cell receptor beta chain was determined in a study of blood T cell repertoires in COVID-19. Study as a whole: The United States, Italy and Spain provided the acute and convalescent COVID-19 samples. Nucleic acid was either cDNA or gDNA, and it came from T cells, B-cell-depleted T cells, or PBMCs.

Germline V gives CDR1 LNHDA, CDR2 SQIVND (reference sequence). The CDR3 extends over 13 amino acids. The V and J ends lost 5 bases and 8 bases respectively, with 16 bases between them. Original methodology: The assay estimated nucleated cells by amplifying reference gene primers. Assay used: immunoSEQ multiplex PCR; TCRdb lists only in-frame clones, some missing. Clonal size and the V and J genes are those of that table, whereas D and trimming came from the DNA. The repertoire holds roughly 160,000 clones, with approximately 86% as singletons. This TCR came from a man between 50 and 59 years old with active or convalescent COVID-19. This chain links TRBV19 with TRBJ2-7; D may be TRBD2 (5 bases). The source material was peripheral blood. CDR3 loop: CASSGRLGGKQYF. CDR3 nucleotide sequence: TGTGCCAGTAGTGGGAGACTGGGCGGCAAGCAGTACTTC.